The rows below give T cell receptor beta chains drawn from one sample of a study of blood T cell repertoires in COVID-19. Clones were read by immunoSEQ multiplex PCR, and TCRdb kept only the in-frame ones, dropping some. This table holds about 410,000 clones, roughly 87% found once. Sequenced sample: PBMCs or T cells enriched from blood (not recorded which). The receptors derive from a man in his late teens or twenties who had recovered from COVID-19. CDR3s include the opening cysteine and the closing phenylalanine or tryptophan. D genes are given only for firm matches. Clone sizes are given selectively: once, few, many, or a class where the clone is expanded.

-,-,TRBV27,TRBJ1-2,CASRGGTAINYGYTF,TGTGCCAGCAGGGGAGGGACTGCGATTAACTATGGCTACACCTTC
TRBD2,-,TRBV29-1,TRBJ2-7,CSVSPGLANYEQYF,TGCAGCGTTTCCCCGGGACTAGCAAACTACGAGCAGTACTTC
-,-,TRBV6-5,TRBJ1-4,CASSYAGQGLEKLFF,TGTGCCAGCAGTTACGCAGGGCAGGGACTTGAAAAACTGTTTTTT
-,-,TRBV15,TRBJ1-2,CATNHEEGIAGGYTF,TGTGCCACCAACCACGAAGAGGGAATCGCGGGCGGCTACACCTTC
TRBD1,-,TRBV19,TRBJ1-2,CASEGTGIVGYTF,TGTGCCAGTGAGGGGACAGGCATCGTGGGGTACACCTTC
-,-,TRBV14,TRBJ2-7,CASSQEFAVQGDYEQYF,TGTGCCAGCAGCCAAGAATTCGCGGTCCAGGGTGACTACGAGCAGTACTTC
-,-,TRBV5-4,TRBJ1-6,CASSLDSNSPLHF,TGTGCCAGCAGCTTAGACAGTAATTCACCCCTCCACTTT
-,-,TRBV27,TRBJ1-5,CASSNRDHLGLANQPQHF,TGTGCCAGCAGTAACCGGGACCACCTCGGACTAGCAAATCAGCCCCAGCATTTT
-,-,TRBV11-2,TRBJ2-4,CASSLDRVNIQYF,TGTGCCAGCAGCTTAGATCGGGTAAACATTCAGTACTTC
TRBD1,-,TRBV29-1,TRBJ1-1,CSVGDRGLTEAFF,TGCAGCGTGGGGGACAGGGGTTTAACTGAAGCTTTCTTT
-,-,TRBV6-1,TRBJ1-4,CASSEGSGEKLFF,TGTGCCAGCAGTGAGGGAAGCGGCGAAAAACTGTTTTTT
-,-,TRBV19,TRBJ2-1,CASSPQGRSYNEQFF,TGTGCCAGTAGTCCCCAGGGCCGTTCCTACAATGAGCAGTTCTTC
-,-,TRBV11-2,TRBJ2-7,CASSLVGGSDEQYF,TGTGCCAGCAGCTTAGTGGGGGGATCGGACGAGCAGTACTTC
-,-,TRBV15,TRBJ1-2,CATSRENRGGYTF,TGTGCCACCAGCAGAGAAAACCGGGGTGGCTACACCTTC
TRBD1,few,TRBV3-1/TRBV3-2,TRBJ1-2,CASSDRQGGYGYTF,TGTGCCAGCAGCGACCGACAGGGTGGCTATGGCTACACCTTC
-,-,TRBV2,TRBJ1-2,CASSDAVYGYTF,TGTGCCAGCAGTGATGCGGTATATGGCTACACCTTC
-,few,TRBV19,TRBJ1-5,CASSRLGGDHQPQHF,TGTGCCAGTAGTAGGCTGGGGGGGGACCATCAGCCCCAGCATTTT
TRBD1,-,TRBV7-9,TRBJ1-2,CASRATGENYGYTF,TGTGCCAGCAGGGCGACAGGGGAGAACTATGGCTACACCTTC
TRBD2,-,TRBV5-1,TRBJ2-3,CASSTRGLAGDTQYF,TGCGCCAGCAGCACCCGGGGACTAGCGGGAGATACGCAGTATTTT
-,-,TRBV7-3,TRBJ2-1,CASSPGWFSEQFF,TGTGCCAGCAGCCCAGGGTGGTTCAGCGAGCAGTTCTTC
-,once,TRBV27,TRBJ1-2,CASSPTVLGGYTF,TGTGCCAGCAGCCCTACAGTTTTGGGCGGCTACACCTTC
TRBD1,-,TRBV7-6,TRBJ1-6,CASSLDRGSSNSPLHF,TGTGCCAGCAGCCTCGACAGGGGATCAAGCAATTCACCCCTCCACTTT
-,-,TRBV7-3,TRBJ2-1,CASSLIQGNEQFF,TGTGCCAGCAGCTTAATACAGGGTAATGAGCAGTTCTTC